These 2 T cell receptor beta chains were all obtained from the same sample, sequenced in a study of T cells in narcolepsy. The table came from immunoSEQ multiplex PCR; TCRdb's copy has only in-frame clones and leaves some out. This table holds around 30,000 clones, approximately 87% found once. Material for sequencing was CD45RA- memory CD4+ T cells from PBMCs. The receptors here all came from a human donor with narcolepsy.

This clone appeared once. The chain carries TRBV28 and TRBJ2-3; no definite D call. Germline-derived CDR1 and CDR2 are MDHEN and SYDVKM. The CDR3 is 13 residues long. V lost 5 bases and J lost 9, with 15 bases in between. The CDR3 here is CASSAPVAYTQYF. The CDR3 DNA reads TGTGCCAGCAGTGCCCCAGTCGCGTACACGCAGTATTTT.

The chain couples TRBV14 to TRBJ1-2; unclear D gene. Germline assignment: CDR1 SGHDN and CDR2 FVKESK. With 1 base removed from V and 5 bases from J, the gap between germline ends came to 8 bases. This CDR3 is built from 13 residues. This CDR3 is CASSQGPGYGYTF. The CDR3 DNA follows: TGTGCCAGCAGCCAAGGCCCGGGATATGGCTACACCTTC.